A single T cell receptor (beta chain) is shown here with its context. The antigen is undetermined. Given a much more abundant clone one base away, this may be a read error. The CDR3 contains 15 residues. The J segment lost 4 bases and the V segment lost 6 bases, leaving 11 bases of the junction unmatched. Germline assignment: CDR1 LNHNV and CDR2 YYDKDF (reference sequence). These data belong to a study of T cells in Graves' hyperthyroidism and ophthalmopathy. Study in general: Peripheral blood samples were taken at initial diagnosis, prior to any treatment.

The PBMCs studied were ones that came from about 10 ml fresh peripheral blood. Study results and limitations: From stable hyperthyroidism, ophthalmopathy was set apart by a 13 V-J model. Peripheral blood also featured most of the thyroid clonotypes expanded above 0.001.

The investigators amplified TCR beta CDR3 regions from RNA transcripts. RT-PCR in the first round (using the HTBI primer set) targeted the TCR CDR3. TCRdb reprocessed the multiplex PCR reads via MiXCR and lists one record per CDR3 protein. The sample consists of roughly 280,000 distinct CDR3 sequences, about a sixth of them appearing once. This TCR was recovered from a woman aged 55-70 years with Graves' ophthalmopathy. The rearrangement links TRBV15 to TRBJ1-2, with 7 bases fitting TRBD1. Sample: blood. CDR3 sequence reads: CATRRTGEPSYGYTF. The CDR3 region has the DNA TGTGCCACCAGACGAACAGGGGAACCTAGCTATGGCTACACCTTC.